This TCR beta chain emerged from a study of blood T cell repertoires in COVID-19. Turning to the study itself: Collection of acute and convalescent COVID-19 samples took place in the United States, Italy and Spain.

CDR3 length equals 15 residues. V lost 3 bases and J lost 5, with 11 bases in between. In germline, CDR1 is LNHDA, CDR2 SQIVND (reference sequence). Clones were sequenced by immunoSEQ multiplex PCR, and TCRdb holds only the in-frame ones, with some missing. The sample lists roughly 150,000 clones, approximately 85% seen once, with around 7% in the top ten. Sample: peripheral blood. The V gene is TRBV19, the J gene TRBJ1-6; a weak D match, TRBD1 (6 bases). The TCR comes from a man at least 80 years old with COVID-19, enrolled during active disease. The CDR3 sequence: CASSINRDHNSPLHF. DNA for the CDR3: TGTGCCAGTAGTATCAACAGGGACCATAATTCACCCCTCCACTTT. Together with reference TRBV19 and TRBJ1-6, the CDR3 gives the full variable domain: DGGITQSPKYLFRKEGQNVTLSCEQNLNHDAMYWYRQDPGQGLRLIYYSQIVNDFQKGDIAEGYSVSREKKESFPLTVTSAQKNPTAFYLCASSINRDHNSPLHFGNGTRLTVT.